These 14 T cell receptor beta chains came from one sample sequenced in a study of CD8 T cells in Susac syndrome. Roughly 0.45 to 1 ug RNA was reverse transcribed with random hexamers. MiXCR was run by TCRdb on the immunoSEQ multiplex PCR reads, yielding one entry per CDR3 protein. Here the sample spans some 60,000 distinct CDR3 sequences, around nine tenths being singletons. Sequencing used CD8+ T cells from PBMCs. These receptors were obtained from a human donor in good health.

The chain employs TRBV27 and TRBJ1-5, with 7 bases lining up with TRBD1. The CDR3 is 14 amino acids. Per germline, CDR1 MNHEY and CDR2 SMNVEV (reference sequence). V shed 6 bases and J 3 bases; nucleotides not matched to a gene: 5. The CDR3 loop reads CASSLGQVNQPQHF. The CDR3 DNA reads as TGTGCCAGCAGCCTCGGACAGGTCAATCAGCCCCAGCATTTT.

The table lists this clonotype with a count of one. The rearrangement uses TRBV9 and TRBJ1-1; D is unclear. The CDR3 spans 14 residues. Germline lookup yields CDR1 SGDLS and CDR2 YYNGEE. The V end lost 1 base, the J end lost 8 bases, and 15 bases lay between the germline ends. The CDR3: CASSVQGRVSEAFF. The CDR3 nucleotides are TGTGCCAGCAGCGTACAAGGACGGGTATCGGAAGCTTTCTTT. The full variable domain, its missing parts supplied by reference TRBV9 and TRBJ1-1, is DSGVTQTPKHLITATGQRVTLRCSPRSGDLSVYWYQQSLDQGLQFLIQYYNGEERAKGNILERFSAQQFPDLHSELNLSSLELGDSALYFCASSVQGRVSEAFFGQGTRLTVV.

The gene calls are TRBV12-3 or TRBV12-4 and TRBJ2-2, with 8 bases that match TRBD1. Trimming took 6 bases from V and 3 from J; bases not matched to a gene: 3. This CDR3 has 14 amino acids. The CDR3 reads CASRPGQDTGELFF. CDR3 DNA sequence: TGTGCCAGCAGGCCGGGACAGGACACCGGGGAGCTGTTTTTT.

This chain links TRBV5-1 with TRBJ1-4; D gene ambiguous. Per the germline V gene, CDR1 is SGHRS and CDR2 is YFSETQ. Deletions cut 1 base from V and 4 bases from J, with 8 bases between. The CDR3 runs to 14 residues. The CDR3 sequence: CASSLSYSNEKLFF. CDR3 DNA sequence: TGCGCCAGCAGCTTGTCGTACAGTAATGAAAAACTGTTTTTT.

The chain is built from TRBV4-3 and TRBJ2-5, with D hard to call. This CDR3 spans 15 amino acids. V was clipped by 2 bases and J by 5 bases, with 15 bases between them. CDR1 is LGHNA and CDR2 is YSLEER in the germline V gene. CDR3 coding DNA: TGCGCCAGCAGCCAAAGGGAATTTCCCGGGGAGACCCAGTACTTC. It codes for CASSQREFPGETQYF.

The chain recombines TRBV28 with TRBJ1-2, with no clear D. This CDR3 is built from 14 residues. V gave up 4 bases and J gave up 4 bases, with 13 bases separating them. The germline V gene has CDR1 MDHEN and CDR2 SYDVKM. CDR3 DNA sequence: TGTGCCAGCAGTTACCCTGAGGGTTCCTATGGCTACACCTTC. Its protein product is CASSYPEGSYGYTF.

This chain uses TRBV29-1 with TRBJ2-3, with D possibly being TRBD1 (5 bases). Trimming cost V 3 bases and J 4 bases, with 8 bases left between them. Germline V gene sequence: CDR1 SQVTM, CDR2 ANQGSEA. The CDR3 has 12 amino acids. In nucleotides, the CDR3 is TGCAGCGTTGAGGGGCTCGCAGATACGCAGTATTTT. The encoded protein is CSVEGLADTQYF.

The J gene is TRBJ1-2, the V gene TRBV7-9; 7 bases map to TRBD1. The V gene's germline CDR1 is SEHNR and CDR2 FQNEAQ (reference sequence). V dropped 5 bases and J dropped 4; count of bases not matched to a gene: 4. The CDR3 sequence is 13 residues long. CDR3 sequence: CASSPTGTYGYTF. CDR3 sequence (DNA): TGTGCCAGCAGCCCGACAGGGACCTATGGCTACACCTTC.

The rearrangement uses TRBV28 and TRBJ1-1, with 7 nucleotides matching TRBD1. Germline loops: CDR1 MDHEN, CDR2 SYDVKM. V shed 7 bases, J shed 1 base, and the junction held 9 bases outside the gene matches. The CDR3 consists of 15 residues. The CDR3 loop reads CASKGEGAWNTEAFF. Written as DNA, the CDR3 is TGTGCCAGCAAGGGGGAGGGGGCGTGGAACACTGAAGCTTTCTTT.

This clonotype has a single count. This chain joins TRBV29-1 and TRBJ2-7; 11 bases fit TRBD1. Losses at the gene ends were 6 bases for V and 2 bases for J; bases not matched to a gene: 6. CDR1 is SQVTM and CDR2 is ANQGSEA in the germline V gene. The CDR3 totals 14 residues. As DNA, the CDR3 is TGCAGCGTGATCCGGGACAGGGGGGCCTACGAGCAGTACTTC. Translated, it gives CSVIRDRGAYEQYF.

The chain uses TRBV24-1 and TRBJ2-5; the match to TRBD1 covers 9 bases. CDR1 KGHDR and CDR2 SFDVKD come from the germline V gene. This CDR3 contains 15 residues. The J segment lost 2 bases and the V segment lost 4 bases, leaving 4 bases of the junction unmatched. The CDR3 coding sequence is TGTGCCACCAGTGACCCGGGACAGGGTCAAGAGACCCAGTACTTC. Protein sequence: CATSDPGQGQETQYF.

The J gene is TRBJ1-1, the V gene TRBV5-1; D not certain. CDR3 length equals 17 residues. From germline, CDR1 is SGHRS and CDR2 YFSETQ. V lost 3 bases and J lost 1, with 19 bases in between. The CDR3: CASSSNPGWASNTEAFF. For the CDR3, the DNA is TGCGCCAGCAGCTCAAACCCGGGGTGGGCCTCGAACACTGAAGCTTTCTTT.

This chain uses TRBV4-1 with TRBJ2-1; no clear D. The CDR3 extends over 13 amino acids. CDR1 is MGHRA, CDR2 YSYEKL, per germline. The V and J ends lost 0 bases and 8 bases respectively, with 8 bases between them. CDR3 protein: CASSQEPAHEQFF. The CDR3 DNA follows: TGCGCCAGCAGCCAAGAACCTGCCCATGAGCAGTTCTTC.

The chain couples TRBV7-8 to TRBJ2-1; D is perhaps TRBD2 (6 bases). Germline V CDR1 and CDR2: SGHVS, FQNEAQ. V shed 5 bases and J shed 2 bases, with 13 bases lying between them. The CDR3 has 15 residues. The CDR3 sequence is CASSPVEGPYNEQFF. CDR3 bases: TGTGCCAGCAGCCCGGTGGAGGGGCCCTACAATGAGCAGTTCTTC.